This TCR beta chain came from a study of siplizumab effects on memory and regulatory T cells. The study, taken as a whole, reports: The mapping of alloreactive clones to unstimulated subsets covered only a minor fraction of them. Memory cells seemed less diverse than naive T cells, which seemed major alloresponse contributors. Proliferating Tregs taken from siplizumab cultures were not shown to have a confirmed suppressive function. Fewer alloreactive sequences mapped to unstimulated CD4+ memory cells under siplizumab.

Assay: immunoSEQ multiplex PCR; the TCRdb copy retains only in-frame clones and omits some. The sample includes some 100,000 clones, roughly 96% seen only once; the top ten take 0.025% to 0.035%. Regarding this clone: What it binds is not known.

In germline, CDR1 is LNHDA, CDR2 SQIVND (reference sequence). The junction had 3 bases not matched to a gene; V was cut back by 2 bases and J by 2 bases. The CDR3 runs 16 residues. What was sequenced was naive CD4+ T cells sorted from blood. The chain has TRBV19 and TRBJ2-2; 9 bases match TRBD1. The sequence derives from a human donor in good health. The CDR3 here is CASSIRGQGNTGELFF. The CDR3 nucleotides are TGTGCCAGTAGTATACGGGGACAGGGTAACACCGGGGAGCTGTTTTTT.